What follows are 27 T cell receptor beta chains derived from one specimen sequenced in a study of T cell responses to AZD1222 COVID-19 vaccine (dated by TCRdb to about 2021). The time point label on this specimen signifies: baseline before first vaccination. The method was the immunoSEQ multiplex PCR assay. TCRdb carries this immuneACCESS record with in-frame sequences only. Its versions omit some clonotypes, under half of them owing to an unresolved V gene in the studies checked, with the rest unexplained. A total of around 120,000 clones appear in this sample, more than 75% of them only once. The top ten clonotypes cover roughly 1.1% of the sample. Source: peripheral blood, taken on day 0 of AZD1222 vaccination. These receptors were collected from an adult in good health.

The chain employs TRBV10-3 and TRBJ1-1; no definite D call. This CDR3 is 15 amino acids long. Per the germline V gene, CDR1 is ENHRY and CDR2 is SYGVKD. Trimming stripped 4 bases from V and 2 bases from J, with 14 bases between. CDR3 in DNA: TGTGCCATCAGTGGGACCCCGCGGGGAAACACTGAAGCTTTCTTT. Amino acids: CAISGTPRGNTEAFF.

This chain joins TRBV5-7 and TRBJ2-7; D gene unclear. TRBV5-7 is treated as an ORF (open reading frame) with a function not yet certain. V was pared by 3 bases and J by 2 bases, with 6 bases between. The CDR3 sequence is 12 residues long. The DNA of the CDR3 is TGTGCCAGCAGCTCAGATACCTACGAGCAGTACTTC. This codes for CASSSDTYEQYF.

The chain recombines TRBV30 with TRBJ2-4; no reliable D call. V gave up 0 bases and J gave up 13 bases, with 19 bases separating them. Germline V gene sequence: CDR1 GTSNPN, CDR2 SVGIG (reference sequence). The CDR3 runs 14 residues. The CDR3 DNA is TGTGCCTGGAGTGTAAGAGGCTCCCCGGTCCTACAGTACTTC. It codes for CAWSVRGSPVLQYF. Based on the CDR3 plus reference TRBV30 and TRBJ2-4, the full variable domain is SQTIHQWPATLVQPVGSPLSLECTVEGTSNPNLYWYRQAAGRGLQLLFYSVGIGQISSEVPQNLSASRPQDRQFILSSKKLLLSDSGFYLCAWSVRGSPVLQYFGAGTRLSVL.

The chain joins TRBV28 to TRBJ2-5, with 12 nucleotides matching TRBD2. CDR1 and CDR2 from the germline V gene are MDHEN and SYDVKM. CDR3 size: 17 residues. V was pared by 5 bases and J by 4 bases, with 11 bases of the junction left unmatched. The CDR3 here is CASSPRLASGGGETQYF. The CDR3 bases are TGTGCCAGCAGTCCCCGGTTGGCTAGCGGGGGGGGAGAGACCCAGTACTTC.

The chain is built from TRBV7-6 and TRBJ2-7, with D perhaps given as TRBD1 or TRBD2 (5 bases each). The CDR3 has 15 residues. CDR1 SGHVS and CDR2 FNYEAQ come from the germline V gene. V lost 5 bases and J lost 2, with 16 bases in between. CDR3 residues: CASSPRDGAAYEQYF. DNA for the CDR3: TGTGCCAGCAGCCCCCGGGACGGAGCTGCCTACGAGCAGTACTTC.

The chain has TRBV7-8 and TRBJ2-1, with 11 bases that match TRBD2. Germline V gene sequence: CDR1 SGHVS, CDR2 FQNEAQ. V trimming: 1 base; J trimming: 12 bases; junction bases outside the gene matches: 5. The CDR3 is 14 amino acids. CDR3 region: CASSLGLAGGRQFF. In DNA form, the CDR3 reads TGTGCCAGCAGCTTAGGGCTAGCGGGGGGCAGGCAGTTCTTC.

This chain uses TRBV19 with TRBJ2-2; D remains ambiguous. Trimming left V 3 bases short and J 13 bases short, with 9 bases between. Germline CDR1 and CDR2: LNHDA and SQIVND (reference sequence). This CDR3 has 11 amino acids. The CDR3 sequence: CASSMGSLLFF. CDR3 bases: TGTGCCAGTAGTATGGGTTCGTTGCTGTTTTTT.

The V call is TRBV6-5, the J call TRBJ2-7; maybe TRBD1 (6 bases). CDR1 and CDR2 (germline): MNHEY, SVGAGI. The CDR3 contains 15 residues. Trimming stripped 6 bases from V and 2 bases from J, with 17 bases between. The CDR3 loop reads CASSLQGTPTYEQYF. The CDR3 nucleotides are TGTGCCAGCAGCCTCCAGGGGACGCCGACCTACGAGCAGTACTTC.

The chain joins TRBV27 to TRBJ2-7; 8 bases line up with TRBD1. Trimming at V came to 8 bases and at J to 3 bases, leaving 0 bases not matched to a gene. CDR1 and CDR2 from the germline V gene are MNHEY and SMNVEV (reference sequence). This CDR3 has 11 amino acids. The CDR3 coding sequence is TGTGCCAGCGGACAGGGCTACGAGCAGTACTTC. Translating it yields CASGQGYEQYF.

J is TRBJ1-4 and V is TRBV2; possible D gene TRBD1, 5 bases. The V end was cut by 3 bases, the J end by 8 bases, with 13 bases between. Looked up from germline, CDR1 is SNHLY and CDR2 is FYNNEI. CDR3 length equals 14 residues. CDR3 DNA: TGTGCCAGCAGTGATGAACAGGAGGGGGAAAAACTGTTTTTT. This encodes CASSDEQEGEKLFF. The whole variable domain, remainder taken from reference TRBV2 and TRBJ1-4, is EPEVTQTPSHQVTQMGQEVILRCVPISNHLYFYWYRQILGQKVEFLVSFYNNEISEKSEIFDDQFSVERPDGSNFTLKIRSTKLEDSAMYFCASSDEQEGEKLFFGSGTQLSVL.

This chain's CDR3 is CASSEYGGGPLGTQYF. CDR3 in DNA: TGTGCCAGCAGTGAATATGGGGGGGGCCCCCTAGGGACCCAGTACTTC. The rearrangement joins TRBV25-1 to TRBJ2-5, with a weak D call TRBD2 (7 bases). V shed 0 bases and J shed 7 bases, with 18 bases lying between them. The germline V gene encodes CDR1 MGHDK and CDR2 SYGVNS. This CDR3 spans 16 amino acids. Drawing the rest from reference TRBV25-1 and TRBJ2-5, the complete variable domain is EADIYQTPRYLVIGTGKKITLECSQTMGHDKMYWYQQDPGMELHLIHYSYGVNSTEKGDLSSESTVSRIRTEHFPLTLESARPSHTSQYLCASSEYGGGPLGTQYFGPGTRLLVL.

V and J are TRBV6-5 and TRBJ1-4; a weak D match, TRBD1 (6 bases). Trimming removed 5 bases at V and 5 bases at J, with 15 bases between. The CDR3 sequence is 15 residues long. Germline assignment: CDR1 MNHEY and CDR2 SVGAGI. The CDR3 DNA is TGTGCCAGCAGTAGAACAGGGCCGAAAAATGAAAAACTGTTTTTT. This gives the protein CASSRTGPKNEKLFF.

This chain uses TRBV23-1 with TRBJ1-2; 12 nucleotides align to TRBD1. TRBV23-1 is annotated as an ORF whose role is uncertain. V was pared by 8 bases and J by 1 base, with 23 bases of the junction left unmatched. The CDR3 has 21 amino acids. CDR3 residues: CASLRSGTGGDKDENNYGYTF. The CDR3 DNA reads as TGCGCCAGCCTTCGGTCTGGGACAGGGGGCGATAAAGACGAAAATAACTATGGCTACACCTTC.

This chain connects TRBV3-1 (or the pseudogene TRBV3-2) to TRBJ2-6; D call uncertain. Germline loops: CDR1 LGHDT, CDR2 YNNKEL (reference sequence). The CDR3 runs 17 residues. Trimming took 4 bases from V and 2 from J, leaving 15 bases between them. The chain's CDR3 is CASSPELDGTGANVLTF. DNA of the CDR3: TGTGCCAGCAGCCCCGAGCTCGATGGGACTGGGGCCAACGTCCTGACTTTC.

The chain joins TRBV18 to TRBJ2-4, with unresolved D. V lost 2 bases, J lost 7 bases, and 18 bases lay in between. Germline-derived CDR1 and CDR2 are KGHSH and LQKENI. CDR3 size: 16 residues. Here the CDR3 reads CASSPSQEARRNIQYF. The CDR3 nucleotides read TGTGCCAGCTCACCAAGTCAAGAGGCACGTAGGAACATTCAGTACTTC.

This chain connects TRBV5-4 to TRBJ1-2; tentatively, D is TRBD1 (5 bases). V lost 4 bases, J lost 4 bases, and 17 bases lay in between. Germline-derived CDR1 and CDR2 are SGHNT and YYREEE (reference sequence). The CDR3 sequence is 15 residues long. CDR3 in DNA: TGTGCCAGCAGCGCGGAGGAGGGGACGTTCTATGGCTACACCTTC. Its protein product is CASSAEEGTFYGYTF.

V gene TRBV20-1 combines with J gene TRBJ2-1; D is perhaps TRBD1 (5 bases). Germline V gene data show CDR1 as DFQATT and CDR2 as SNEGSKA (reference sequence). CDR3 length equals 15 residues. V was shortened by 3 bases and J by 0 bases, with 12 bases between the two germline ends. In DNA, the CDR3 is TGCAGTGCTAGTGTATCTGGGGCCTCCTACAATGAGCAGTTCTTC. It translates to CSASVSGASYNEQFF.

This sequence joins TRBV5-1 and TRBJ2-2; tentatively, D is TRBD2 (5 bases). Germline V gene sequence: CDR1 SGHRS, CDR2 YFSETQ. This CDR3 comprises 16 residues. V was shortened by 4 bases and J by 1 base, with 14 bases between the two germline ends. The CDR3, as DNA: TGCGCCAGCAGCCCCGGGTGGAGCGGGAACACCGGGGAGCTGTTTTTT. Amino acids: CASSPGWSGNTGELFF.

The rearrangement links TRBV6-4 to TRBJ2-2; D not certain. Trimming shortened V by 4 bases and J by 0 bases, and 3 bases separated the two germline ends. Germline assignment: CDR1 MRHNA and CDR2 SNTAGT. This CDR3 region has 13 residues. This CDR3 reads CASSVTNTGELFF. Written as DNA, the CDR3 is TGTGCCAGCAGTGTGACGAACACCGGGGAGCTGTTTTTT.

CDR3 coding DNA: TGTGCCACCAGCAATGACAGGGGGAGATTGTTTTTT. Translating gives CATSNDRGRLFF. The chain couples TRBV15 to TRBJ1-4; 9 bases are shared with TRBD1. The V gene's germline CDR1 is LNHNV and CDR2 YYDKDF (reference sequence). The V segment lost 4 bases and the J segment 15 bases; nucleotides outside the gene matches: 6. The CDR3 is made up of 12 amino acids.

The chain uses TRBV5-1 and TRBJ1-2, with 9 bases identical to TRBD1. The germline V gene encodes CDR1 SGHRS and CDR2 YFSETQ. There are 14 residues in the CDR3. The trim removed 4 bases at V and 8 bases at J, leaving 9 bases unmatched. Here the CDR3 DNA reads TGCGCCAGCAGCAAGGGACAGGGATGGGGCGGCTACACCTTC. Translating it yields CASSKGQGWGGYTF.

The chain combines TRBV4-3 with TRBJ1-6; D remains unclear. The CDR3 has 15 residues. The germline CDR1 and CDR2 sequences are LGHNA and YSLEER. V was shortened by 0 bases and J by 3 bases, with 6 bases between the two germline ends. The CDR3 DNA is TGCGCCAGCAGCCAAGATAAATTCTATAATTCACCCCTCCACTTT. Translation gives CASSQDKFYNSPLHF.

This clone has a single count. The chain uses TRBV12-3 or TRBV12-4 and TRBJ1-5; weak D call: TRBD1 (5 bases). The CDR3 has 11 amino acids. V shed 7 bases and J shed 11 bases, with 12 bases lying between them. As DNA, the CDR3 is TGTGCCAGCACCTCGGGGGGGTCCCAGCATTTT. Protein: CASTSGGSQHF.

This chain connects TRBV6-2 or TRBV6-3 to TRBJ1-5, with 9 bases matching TRBD1. Germline V gene sequence: CDR1 MNHEY, CDR2 SVGEGT. The CDR3 is made up of 15 amino acids. After removal of 4 bases from V and 7 bases from J, the junction contained 8 bases not matched to a gene. CDR3 in DNA: TGTGCCAGCAGTTCCACACAGGGGGCGGGGCAGCCCCAGCATTTT. Translated: CASSSTQGAGQPQHF.

There are a few counts of this clone. The chain is built from TRBV4-1 and TRBJ1-6; no definite D call. The germline CDR1 and CDR2 sequences are MGHRA and YSYEKL. V was shortened by 3 bases and J by 8 bases, with 8 bases between the two germline ends. This CDR3 contains 13 residues. The CDR3 DNA reads TGCGCCAGCAGCCACTTTAGCCATTCACCCCTCCACTTT. It encodes CASSHFSHSPLHF.

A single count supports this clone. The CDR3 protein is CATRQREGGEAFF. CDR3 coding DNA: TGTGCCACCAGACAAAGGGAAGGAGGGGAGGCTTTCTTT. The chain recombines TRBV15 with TRBJ1-1, with a weak D call TRBD1 (5 bases). Per germline, CDR1 LNHNV and CDR2 YYDKDF (reference sequence). This CDR3 region has 13 residues. V was shortened by 6 bases and J by 11 bases, with 19 bases between the two germline ends.

This sequence joins TRBV6-5 and TRBJ2-5, with 8 bases matching TRBD1. The CDR3 is made up of 14 amino acids. Germline CDR1 reads MNHEY; CDR2 reads SVGAGI. The V and J ends lost 4 bases and 2 bases, in that order; junction bases with no gene match: 3. The CDR3 sequence: CASSWDRLQETQYF. CDR3 bases: TGTGCCAGCAGTTGGGACAGGCTACAAGAGACCCAGTACTTC.